The 19 T cell receptor beta chains listed next were all sequenced from one sample in a study of T cell repertoires in cytomegalovirus infection. Via MiXCR, TCRdb re-called the reads, giving one row per CDR3 protein. The sample has about 190,000 distinct CDR3 sequences, about 28% seen once; the top ten hold about 28%. Material for sequencing was PBMCs. The receptors come from a human donor in good health (CMV status not recorded). Some clones in this sample may be carry-over from other donors' samples.

This clonotype was detected only a few times. The genes are TRBV19 and TRBJ1-5; a weak D match, TRBD1 (5 bases). This CDR3 region has 14 residues. The V end was cut by 3 bases, the J end by 3 bases, with 9 bases between. Germline V CDR1 and CDR2: LNHDA, SQIVND (reference sequence). The CDR3 sequence is CASSIRGINQPQHF. In DNA, the CDR3 is TGTGCCAGTAGTATCCGGGGGATCAATCAGCCCCAGCATTTT.

The chain combines TRBV7-6 with TRBJ1-3; D is undetermined. The CDR3 consists of 12 residues. The V gene lost 10 bases and the J gene lost 4 bases, with 11 bases spanning the gap. Germline CDR1 SGHVS, CDR2 FNYEAQ. CDR3 DNA: TGTGCCACCACGGGAGGCGGAAACACCATATATTTT. It codes for CATTGGGNTIYF.

This clonotype was observed a few times. V gene TRBV11-2 combines with J gene TRBJ1-3, with 7 nucleotides matching TRBD1. Germline assignment: CDR1 SGHAT and CDR2 FQNNGV. V dropped 3 bases and J dropped 1; count of bases not matched to a gene: 9. The CDR3 runs 17 residues. This CDR3 reads CASSLGRDRASGNTIYF. The DNA for the CDR3 is TGTGCCAGCAGCTTGGGCAGAGACAGGGCTTCTGGAAACACCATATATTTT.

This clonotype showed up many times. For the CDR3, the DNA is TGTGCCAGCAGCCTCACACTAGCGGGGGGCCTGAGCTCCTACAATGAGCAGTTCTTC. Protein sequence: CASSLTLAGGLSSYNEQFF. The chain joins TRBV7-2 to TRBJ2-1; TRBD2 agrees at 12 bases. V shed 5 bases and J 0 bases; nucleotides not matched to a gene: 11. This CDR3 is 19 amino acids long. CDR1 is SGHTA, CDR2 FQGNSA, per germline.

The rearrangement joins TRBV4-1 to TRBJ2-5; possibly TRBD2 for D (5 bases). Trimming stripped 1 base from V and 6 bases from J, with 12 bases between. Germline V gene lookup returns CDR1 MGHRA and CDR2 YSYEKL. This CDR3 spans 14 amino acids. DNA for the CDR3: TGCGCCAGCAGCCAAGGGGGAACGGGAAAGACCCAGTACTTC. This encodes CASSQGGTGKTQYF.

This clonotype was observed a handful of times. This rearrangement joins TRBV11-2 to TRBJ1-2; D possibly corresponds to TRBD1 (6 bases). Trimming took 5 bases from V and 9 from J, leaving 16 bases between them. Germline CDR1 and CDR2: SGHAT and FQNNGV. The CDR3 is made up of 13 amino acids. The CDR3 loop reads CASSPTEGGSYTF. In nucleotides, the CDR3 is TGTGCCAGCAGCCCTACCGAGGGGGGGAGCTACACCTTC.

The rearrangement links TRBV12-3 or TRBV12-4 to TRBJ1-1; TRBD1 agrees at 7 bases. CDR3 length: 13 amino acids. V was pared by 1 base and J by 10 bases, with 6 bases of the junction left unmatched. The CDR3: CASSLGRGRGAFF. The CDR3 DNA reads as TGTGCCAGCAGTTTAGGTAGGGGGCGCGGAGCTTTCTTT.

A word on this clonotype: Sequence at one end of the junction differs from germline and may be a read error. The chain uses TRBV11-2 and TRBJ2-5; 8 bases line up with TRBD1. This CDR3 comprises 18 residues. Germline values: CDR1 SGHAT, CDR2 FQNNGV. The DNA of the CDR3 is TGTGCCAGCAGCCTAGATCCCGCAGGGGGCCATCCCTGGGAGACCCAGTACTTC. Amino acid sequence: CASSLDPAGGHPWETQYF.

CDR3 nucleotides: TGTGCCAGCGGTCTAGCGGGGTCCTACAATGAGCAGTTCTTC. It yields the protein CASGLAGSYNEQFF. The V and J genes are TRBV7-9 and TRBJ2-1; 9 bases match TRBD2. This CDR3 contains 14 residues. CDR1 is SEHNR and CDR2 is FQNEAQ in the germline V gene (reference sequence). J was trimmed by 1 base and V by 8 bases; bases with no gene match: 3.

This clonotype was picked up a small number of times. This chain links TRBV7-2 with TRBJ1-2; D may be TRBD1 (5 bases). The CDR3 has 15 amino acids. Trimming shortened V by 5 bases and J by 1 base, and 14 bases separated the two germline ends. Per germline, CDR1 SGHTA and CDR2 FQGNSA. DNA for the CDR3: TGTGCCAGCAGCCGTCTGGGGGTAGATAACTATGGCTACACCTTC. Amino acid sequence: CASSRLGVDNYGYTF. Full variable domain (missing parts from reference TRBV7-2 and TRBJ1-2): GAGVSQSPSNKVTEKGKDVELRCDPISGHTALYWYRQSLGQGLEFLIYFQGNSAPDKSGLPSDRFSAERTGGSVSTLTIQRTQQEDSAVYLCASSRLGVDNYGYTFGSGTRLTVV.

This clonotype was counted only a few times. The J gene is TRBJ1-4, the V gene TRBV12-3 or TRBV12-4; D gene uncertain. V was cut by 5 bases and J by 6 bases, with 13 bases left in between. This CDR3 has 14 amino acids. The CDR3 loop reads CASSGPGIDEKLFF. CDR3 coding DNA: TGTGCCAGCAGTGGTCCGGGTATAGATGAAAAACTGTTTTTT.

The chain carries TRBV29-1 and TRBJ2-5; the match to TRBD2 covers 7 bases. V gave up 7 bases and J gave up 5 bases; unmatched junction bases: 7. CDR1 is SQVTM and CDR2 is ANQGSEA in the germline V gene. The CDR3 spans 12 residues. Written as DNA, the CDR3 is TGCAGCGGCTTGGGGGGGTTGGAGACCCAGTACTTC. Protein sequence: CSGLGGLETQYF.

This clonotype has a handful of counts. The V call is TRBV5-1, the J call TRBJ2-7; D is perhaps TRBD1 (6 bases). The germline V gene encodes CDR1 SGHRS and CDR2 YFSETQ. This CDR3 region has 12 residues. Trimming cost V 4 bases and J 10 bases, with 15 bases left between them. DNA of the CDR3: TGCGCCAGCAGCGTCGAACAGGGAACCCAGTACTTC. Translating gives CASSVEQGTQYF.

The V gene is TRBV6-1, the J gene TRBJ1-2; 7 bases are shared with TRBD1. The length of the CDR3 is 13 residues. The germline V gene encodes CDR1 MNHNS and CDR2 SASEGT. After removal of 5 bases from V and 5 bases from J, the junction contained 5 bases not matched to a gene. The CDR3 DNA reads as TGTGCCAGCAGTTCCACGGGACAGTATGGCTACACCTTC. It codes for CASSSTGQYGYTF.

The sample holds a few counts of this clonotype. The genes are TRBV14 and TRBJ1-1; D remains unclear. Trimming removed 3 bases at V and 4 bases at J, with 6 bases between. This CDR3 is built from 12 residues. Germline V lookup: CDR1 SGHDN, CDR2 FVKESK. CDR3: CASSQVSTEAFF. DNA of the CDR3: TGTGCCAGCAGCCAGGTGAGCACTGAAGCTTTCTTT.

The chain employs TRBV7-2 and TRBJ2-1; D gene uncertain. V was pared by 3 bases and J by 0 bases, with 9 bases between. Germline assignment: CDR1 SGHTA and CDR2 FQGNSA. This CDR3 spans 15 amino acids. CDR3 in DNA: TGTGCCAGCAGCTTCACTGCCGACTCCTACAATGAGCAGTTCTTC. It translates to CASSFTADSYNEQFF.

This clonotype appeared a few times. This chain uses TRBV6-1 with TRBJ2-2; TRBD1 agrees at 8 bases. This CDR3 is 17 amino acids long. CDR1 and CDR2 (germline): MNHNS, SASEGT. The V gene end was trimmed by 2 bases and the J gene end by 2 bases; junction bases not matched to a gene: 7. This chain's CDR3 is CASSELGQGANTGELFF. In DNA, the CDR3 is TGTGCCAGCAGTGAATTAGGTCAGGGGGCAAACACCGGGGAGCTGTTTTTT.

This clonotype has a handful of counts. The V gene is TRBV5-1, the J gene TRBJ2-3; the match to TRBD2 covers 8 bases. V lost 0 bases and J lost 4; bases outside the gene matches: 1. Germline V CDR1 and CDR2: SGHRS, YFSETQ. The CDR3 runs to 14 residues. CDR3 region: CASSLETSADTQYF. CDR3 DNA: TGCGCCAGCAGCTTGGAGACTAGCGCAGATACGCAGTATTTT.

The chain employs TRBV10-3 and TRBJ2-2; D is perhaps TRBD1 or TRBD2 (5 bases each). The CDR3 extends over 13 amino acids. The V end was cut by 10 bases, the J end by 4 bases, with 13 bases between. Germline assignment: CDR1 ENHRY and CDR2 SYGVKD. CDR3 in amino acids: CATRDQLTGELFF. CDR3 bases: TGTGCCACCAGGGACCAACTCACCGGGGAGCTGTTTTTT.